This record covers a single TCR beta chain. No antigen is known for it. The sample belongs to a study of cytomegalovirus exposure and HLA in healthy donors. Study-wide findings and caveats: Researchers reported in a later analysis that common viral pathogens appeared linked to several top clusters.

Germline assignment: CDR1 SGHNT and CDR2 YYREEE (reference sequence). The J segment lost 4 bases and the V segment lost 2 bases, leaving 4 bases of the junction unmatched. CDR3 length: 14 residues. 60 Vbeta and 13 Jbeta primers were used in PCR. Clones were read by immunoSEQ multiplex PCR, and TCRdb kept only the in-frame ones, dropping some. Among approximately 140,000 clones, approximately 80% were seen once, and the ten largest hold roughly 1.2%. J is TRBJ2-7 and V is TRBV5-4; 9 nucleotides align to TRBD2. The sequenced sample was PBMCs. This receptor was obtained from a girl aged 2-15 years in good health and CMV-seronegative. The DNA for the CDR3 is TGTGCCAGCAGCTTTGCGGGGGGGACATACGAGCAGTACTTC. Amino acid sequence: CASSFAGGTYEQYF. The whole variable domain, filled in from reference TRBV5-4 and TRBJ2-7, reads ETGVTQSPTHLIKTRGQQVTLRCSSQSGHNTVSWYQQALGQGPQFIFQYYREEENGRGNFPPRFSGLQFPNYSSELNVNALELDDSALYLCASSFAGGTYEQYFGPGTRLTVT.